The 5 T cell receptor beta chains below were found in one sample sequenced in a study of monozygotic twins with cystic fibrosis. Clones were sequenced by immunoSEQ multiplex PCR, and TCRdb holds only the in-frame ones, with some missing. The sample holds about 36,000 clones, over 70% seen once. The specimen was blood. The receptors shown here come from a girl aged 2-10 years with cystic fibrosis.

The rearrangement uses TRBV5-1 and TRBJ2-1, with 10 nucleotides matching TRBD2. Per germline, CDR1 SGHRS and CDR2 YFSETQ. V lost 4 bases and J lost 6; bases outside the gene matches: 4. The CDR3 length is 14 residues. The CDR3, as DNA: TGCGCCAGCAGCCGGCTAGCGGGGGCCAATGAGCAGTTCTTC. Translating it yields CASSRLAGANEQFF.

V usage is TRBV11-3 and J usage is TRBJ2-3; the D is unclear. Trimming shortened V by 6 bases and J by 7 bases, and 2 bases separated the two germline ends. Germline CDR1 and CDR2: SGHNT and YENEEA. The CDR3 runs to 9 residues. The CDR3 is CASRYTQYF. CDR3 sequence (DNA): TGTGCCAGCAGATATACGCAGTATTTT. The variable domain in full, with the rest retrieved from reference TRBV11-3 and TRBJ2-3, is EAGVVQSPRYKIIEKKQPVAFWCNPISGHNTLYWYLQNLGQGPELLIRYENEEAVDDSQLPKDRFSAERLKGVDSTLKIQPAELGDSAVYLCASRYTQYFGPGTRLTVL.

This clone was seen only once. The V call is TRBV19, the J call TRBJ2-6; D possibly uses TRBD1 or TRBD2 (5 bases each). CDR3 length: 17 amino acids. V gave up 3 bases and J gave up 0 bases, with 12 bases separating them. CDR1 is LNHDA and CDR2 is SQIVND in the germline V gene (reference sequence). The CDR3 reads CASSMGVLVSGANVLTF. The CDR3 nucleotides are TGTGCCAGTAGTATGGGGGTCCTCGTCTCTGGGGCCAACGTCCTGACTTTC.

Here the CDR3 DNA reads TGTGCCAGCAGTTACCCCCCCAGCATCCAAGAGACCCAGTACTTC. It translates to CASSYPPSIQETQYF. The V gene is TRBV6-5, the J gene TRBJ2-5; D uncertain. V lost 2 bases and J lost 1, with 11 bases in between. The CDR3 spans 15 residues. The germline gives CDR1 MNHEY, CDR2 SVGAGI.

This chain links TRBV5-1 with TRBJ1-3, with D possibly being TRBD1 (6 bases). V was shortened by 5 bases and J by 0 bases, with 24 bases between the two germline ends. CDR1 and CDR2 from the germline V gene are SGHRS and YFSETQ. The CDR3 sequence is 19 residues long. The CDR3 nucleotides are TGCGCCAGCAGTGCCAACTGGGGACTCGGAGGGGGCTCTGGAAACACCATATATTTT. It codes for CASSANWGLGGGSGNTIYF.